This is a list of T cell receptor beta chains from one sample in a study of blood T cell repertoires in COVID-19. The data were produced by immunoSEQ multiplex PCR, yet TCRdb's version contains in-frame clones alone and is incomplete. The table has about 260,000 clones, roughly nine tenths seen once. The sample comprised PBMCs or T cells enriched from blood (not recorded which). These receptors were collected from a woman aged 18-29 years who had recovered from COVID-19. Both conserved end residues are part of each CDR3. A D gene is named only where the DNA matches it firmly. Not all rows give a size; the values are once, few, many and, for expanded clones, a class.

j_gene	d_gene	v_gene	abundance	CDR3nt	CDR3aa
TRBJ2-4	TRBD1	TRBV19	NA	TGTGCCAGCAATAAGCCGGGACAGGGGGCGGAGAACATTCAGTACTTC	CASNKPGQGAENIQYF
TRBJ2-1	TRBD2	TRBV9	NA	TGTGCCAGCAGCTCGAAACTAGCGGGGGACTACAATGAGCAGTTCTTC	CASSSKLAGDYNEQFF
TRBJ2-1	NA	TRBV19	NA	TGTGCCAGTAGCATAGCAGAAAGCTCCTACAATGAGCAGTTCTTC	CASSIAESSYNEQFF
TRBJ1-2	NA	TRBV3-1/TRBV3-2	NA	TGTGCCAGCAGCACAGCCTTGGTAGGCTACACCTTC	CASSTALVGYTF
TRBJ1-2	NA	TRBV11-2	NA	TGTGCCAGCAGCTTAGTTAGGGGTAATGGCTACACCTTC	CASSLVRGNGYTF
TRBJ1-2	NA	TRBV7-9	once	TGTGCCAGCAGCTGGGGAGGGGGTACTGGCTACACCTTC	CASSWGGGTGYTF
TRBJ2-2	NA	TRBV10-2	few	TGCGCCAGCAGGAGAAACACCGGGGAGCTGTTTTTT	CASRRNTGELFF
TRBJ2-7	NA	TRBV5-1	NA	TGCGCCAGCAGCCCGGGGACTTTACCCGAGCAGTACTTC	CASSPGTLPEQYF
TRBJ1-1	NA	TRBV28	NA	TGTGCCAGCAGTGTCCACTTGAACACTGAAGCTTTCTTT	CASSVHLNTEAFF
TRBJ1-4	NA	TRBV5-1	NA	TGCGCCAGCAGCTTGGAGGCGCGGGGAAGGGGTGAAAAACTGTTTTTT	CASSLEARGRGEKLFF
TRBJ1-6	TRBD1	TRBV19	once	TGTGCCAGTAGTATCCAAGGGACAGCTAATTCACCCCTCCACTTT	CASSIQGTANSPLHF
TRBJ1-2	NA	TRBV7-9	once	TGTGCCAGCAGCTTAGCAAGACTGAACTATGGCTACACCTTC	CASSLARLNYGYTF
TRBJ2-7	NA	TRBV6-1	few	TGTGCCAGCAGTGAAGCGTTGGGCAGCCAGTACTACGAGCAGTACTTC	CASSEALGSQYYEQYF
TRBJ2-3	NA	TRBV2	NA	TGTGCCAGCACAGGCCGAAGCACAGATACGCAGTATTTT	CASTGRSTDTQYF